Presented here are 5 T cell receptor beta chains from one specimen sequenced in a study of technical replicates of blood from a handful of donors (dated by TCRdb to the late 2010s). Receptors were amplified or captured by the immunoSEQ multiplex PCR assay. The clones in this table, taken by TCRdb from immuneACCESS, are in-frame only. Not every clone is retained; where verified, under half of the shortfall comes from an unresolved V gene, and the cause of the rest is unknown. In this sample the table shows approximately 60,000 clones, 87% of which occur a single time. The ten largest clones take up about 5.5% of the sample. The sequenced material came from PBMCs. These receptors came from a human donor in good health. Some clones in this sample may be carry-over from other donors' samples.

CDR3 protein: CASTRGSTNEKLFF. The CDR3 nucleotides are TGTGCCAGCACCAGGGGTTCAACTAATGAAAAACTGTTTTTT. V is TRBV4-2 and J is TRBJ1-4, with TRBD1 as a possible D gene (6 bases). Germline CDR1 LGHNA, CDR2 YNFKEQ. V was shortened by 7 bases and J by 0 bases, with 9 bases between the two germline ends. The CDR3 length is 14 residues.

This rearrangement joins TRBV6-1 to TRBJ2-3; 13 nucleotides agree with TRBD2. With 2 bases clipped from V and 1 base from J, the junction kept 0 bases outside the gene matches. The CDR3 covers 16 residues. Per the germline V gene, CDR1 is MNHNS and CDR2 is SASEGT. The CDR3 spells CASSETSGGGTDTQYF. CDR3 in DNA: TGTGCCAGCAGTGAAACTAGCGGGGGGGGCACAGATACGCAGTATTTT.

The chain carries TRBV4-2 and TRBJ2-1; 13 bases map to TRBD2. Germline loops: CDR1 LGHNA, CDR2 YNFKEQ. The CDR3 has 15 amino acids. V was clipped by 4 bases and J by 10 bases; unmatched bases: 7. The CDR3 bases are TGTGCCAGCAGCCCAGGACTAGCGGGAGTTGGAGAGCAGTTCTTC. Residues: CASSPGLAGVGEQFF.

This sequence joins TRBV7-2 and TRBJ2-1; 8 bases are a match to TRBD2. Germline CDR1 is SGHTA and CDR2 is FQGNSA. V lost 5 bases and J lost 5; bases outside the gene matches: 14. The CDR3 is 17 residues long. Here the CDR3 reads CASSPGGSAGGDNEQFF. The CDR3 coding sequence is TGTGCCAGCAGCCCCGGTGGGAGCGCGGGAGGAGACAATGAGCAGTTCTTC. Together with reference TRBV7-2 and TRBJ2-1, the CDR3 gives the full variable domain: GAGVSQSPSNKVTEKGKDVELRCDPISGHTALYWYRQSLGQGLEFLIYFQGNSAPDKSGLPSDRFSAERTGGSVSTLTIQRTQQEDSAVYLCASSPGGSAGGDNEQFFGPGTRLTVL.

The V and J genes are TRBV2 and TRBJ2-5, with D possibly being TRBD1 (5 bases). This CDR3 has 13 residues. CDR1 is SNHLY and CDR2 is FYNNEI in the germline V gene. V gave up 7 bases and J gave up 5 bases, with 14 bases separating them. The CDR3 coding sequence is TGTGCCAGCAACCTGCGCAGGGCGGAGACCCAGTACTTC. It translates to CASNLRRAETQYF.